The sample holds one count of the clone carrying this TCR beta chain. Between the trimmed V and J ends, which lost 10 bases and 0 bases, there was a span of 22 bases. Germline V gene lookup returns CDR1 SGHTA and CDR2 FQGNSA. The CDR3 length is 17 residues. Only in-frame clones appear in the TCRdb table, and some are missing; sequencing was by immunoSEQ multiplex PCR. The sample contains 80,000 to 130,000 clones, roughly 92% of which appear only once. This sample stems from a study of blood T cell repertoires in COVID-19. About the study: T cells, B-cell-depleted T cells, or PBMCs supplied cDNA or gDNA.

The TCR was taken from a man in his 70s with acute or convalescent COVID-19. The sequencing sample was made of peripheral blood. The chain uses TRBV7-2 and TRBJ1-3, with TRBD1 as a possible D gene (6 bases). Here the CDR3 reads CATERAGTRVSGNTIYF. The CDR3 nucleotides read TGTGCCACCGAGAGGGCCGGGACAAGAGTCTCTGGAAACACCATATATTTT.